Each of the 12 T cell receptor beta chains below was sequenced from the same sample in a study of control samples from healthy donors and cancer patients. The assay was immunoSEQ multiplex PCR, and TCRdb's table has in-frame clones only and misses some. There are about 89,000 clones in the sample; 85% occur only once, and less than 2.5% lies in the top ten. Material for sequencing was blood. The source is a woman between 35 and 50 years old in good health.

The genes are TRBV5-1 and TRBJ2-1, with 8 positions matching TRBD2. Germline V gene data show CDR1 as SGHRS and CDR2 as YFSETQ. The CDR3 loop spans 15 amino acids. V gave up 0 bases and J gave up 9 bases; unmatched junction bases: 8. The CDR3 is CASSLVGGGQREQFF. Written as DNA, the CDR3 is TGCGCCAGCAGCTTGGTTGGCGGGGGGCAGCGTGAGCAGTTCTTC.

This sequence joins TRBV19 and TRBJ1-6, with 7 bases aligning to TRBD1. With 1 base clipped from V and 7 bases from J, the junction kept 4 bases outside the gene matches. Germline V gene data show CDR1 as LNHDA and CDR2 as SQIVND (reference sequence). The CDR3 is made up of 15 amino acids. The CDR3 protein is CASSIGQGWNSPLHF. The DNA for the CDR3 is TGTGCCAGTAGTATAGGACAGGGTTGGAATTCACCCCTCCACTTT.

The rearrangement uses TRBV15 and TRBJ1-4; possibly TRBD1 for D (5 bases). CDR1 and CDR2 (germline): LNHNV, YYDKDF (reference sequence). Trimming removed 1 base at V and 1 base at J, with 7 bases between. The CDR3 length is 15 residues. The CDR3 DNA follows: TGTGCCACCAGCAGAGCGCAGGGAACTAATGAAAAACTGTTTTTT. It translates to CATSRAQGTNEKLFF.

With respect to this clone: This same CDR3 is encoded by further DNA sequences in the sample. V usage is TRBV12-3 or TRBV12-4 and J usage is TRBJ1-2; a weak D match, TRBD1 (5 bases). This CDR3 spans 12 amino acids. The V end lost 2 bases, the J end lost 8 bases, and 9 bases lay between the germline ends. The CDR3 region is CASSLQGGGYTF. The CDR3 DNA sequence: TGTGCCAGCAGTTTACAGGGCGGGGGCTACACCTTC.

This CDR3 is CASSQQGTEAFF. DNA of the CDR3: TGTGCCAGCAGCCAGCAAGGGACGGAAGCTTTCTTT. The chain couples TRBV3-1 (or the pseudogene TRBV3-2) to TRBJ1-1; possible D gene TRBD1, 5 bases. V was shortened by 3 bases and J by 8 bases, with 10 bases between the two germline ends. This CDR3 has 12 residues. Looked up from germline, CDR1 is LGHDT and CDR2 is YNNKEL (reference sequence).

This chain connects TRBV10-2 to TRBJ2-7; 7 bases match TRBD1. The CDR3 totals 14 residues. CDR1 WSHSY and CDR2 SAAADI come from the germline V gene. V was clipped by 6 bases and J by 0 bases; unmatched bases: 5. The CDR3 sequence is CASRDRFRSYEQYF. CDR3 bases: TGCGCCAGCAGGGACAGGTTCCGCTCCTACGAGCAGTACTTC.

This clone was counted a few times. The chain employs TRBV24-1 and TRBJ2-1; perhaps D is TRBD1 or TRBD2 (6 bases each). Looked up from germline, CDR1 is KGHDR and CDR2 is SFDVKD. The CDR3 sequence is 13 residues long. Trimming removed 9 bases from V and 8 bases from J, with 16 bases in between. The chain's CDR3 is CATERGAVDEQFF. CDR3 coding DNA: TGTGCCACCGAGAGGGGGGCCGTCGATGAGCAGTTCTTC.

This chain links TRBV5-1 with TRBJ1-2; D may be TRBD1 (5 bases). CDR1 is SGHRS and CDR2 is YFSETQ in the germline V gene. V lost 3 bases to trimming and J lost 8 bases, with 8 bases between them. This CDR3 is 11 amino acids long. CDR3 sequence: CASSSDRGYTF. The CDR3 DNA follows: TGCGCCAGCAGCTCAGACAGAGGCTACACCTTC.

The V gene is TRBV10-1, the J gene TRBJ2-1; D is perhaps TRBD2 (6 bases). V lost 0 bases, J lost 5 bases, and 11 bases lay in between. Per the germline V gene, CDR1 is WNHNN and CDR2 is SYGVQD (reference sequence). The CDR3 covers 15 residues. The CDR3, as DNA: TGCGCCAGCAGTGAGTCAGGCGGGGTCCACAATGAGCAGTTCTTC. As protein: CASSESGGVHNEQFF.

The V call is TRBV6-5, the J call TRBJ1-2, with 7 bases lining up with TRBD1. CDR1 is MNHEY and CDR2 is SVGAGI in the germline V gene. The CDR3 is 14 residues long. Losses at the gene ends were 0 bases for V and 7 bases for J; bases not matched to a gene: 5. CDR3 DNA: TGTGCCAGCAGTTACTCGCCGGGACAGAGTGGCTACACCTTC. It translates to CASSYSPGQSGYTF.

A word on this clone: This specimen includes other DNA sequences encoding the same CDR3. V gene TRBV6-6 combines with J gene TRBJ2-7; D possibly uses TRBD1 or TRBD2 (5 bases each). CDR1 is MNHNY, CDR2 SVGAGI, per germline (reference sequence). The CDR3 is 13 amino acids. Trimming removed 3 bases at V and 0 bases at J, with 6 bases between. CDR3 loop: CASSYGGSYEQYF. In DNA form, the CDR3 reads TGTGCCAGCAGTTATGGGGGCTCCTACGAGCAGTACTTC.

The V call is TRBV11-3, the J call TRBJ1-1, with 9 bases matching TRBD1. The junction had 2 bases not matched to a gene; V was cut back by 5 bases and J by 1 base. This CDR3 region has 14 residues. CDR1 and CDR2 from the germline V gene are SGHNT and YENEEA. The CDR3 sequence: CASSLDRGNTEAFF. For the CDR3, the DNA is TGTGCCAGCAGCCTGGACAGGGGGAACACTGAAGCTTTCTTT.